The sequence of this TCR beta chain was determined in a study of shared clonotypes between healthy human individuals. Study-wide results and limits: Non-shared clonotypes showed lower generation probabilities than clonotypes common to all four donors.

Naive CD8 cells lacked CD45RO, underwent positive selection for CCR7 and left out terminally differentiated effector memory CD45RA+ cells. Healthy HIV-negative adults with no recent acute infections or vaccinations were recruited as donors. TCRdb's table, derived via immunoSEQ multiplex PCR, lists solely in-frame clones and lacks some. Found here are around 2,000,000 clones, about 95% of them singletons; the top ten hold roughly 1%. This clone came up a few times. Its target is not known. There are 15 residues in the CDR3. Germline V gives CDR1 SEHNR, CDR2 FQNEAQ (reference sequence). Trimming stripped 1 base from V and 0 bases from J, with 7 bases between.

The sequenced sample consisted of naive CD8+ T cells sorted from blood. The TCR originated in a man between 18 and 29 years old in good health. J is TRBJ1-5 and V is TRBV7-9; D not resolved. The CDR3, as DNA: TGTGCCAGCAGCTTAGACGGAGTTAGCAATCAGCCCCAGCATTTT. This gives the protein CASSLDGVSNQPQHF.